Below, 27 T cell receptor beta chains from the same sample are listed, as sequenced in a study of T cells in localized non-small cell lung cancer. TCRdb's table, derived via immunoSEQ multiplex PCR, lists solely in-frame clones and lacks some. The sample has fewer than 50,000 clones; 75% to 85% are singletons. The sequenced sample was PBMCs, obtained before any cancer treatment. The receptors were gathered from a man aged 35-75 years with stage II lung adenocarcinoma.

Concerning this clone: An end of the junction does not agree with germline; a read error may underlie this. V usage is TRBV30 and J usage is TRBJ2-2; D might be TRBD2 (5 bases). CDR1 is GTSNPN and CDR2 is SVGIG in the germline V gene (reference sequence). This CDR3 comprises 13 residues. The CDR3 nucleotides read TGTGCCTGGACGGGGTGTGAACACCGGGGAGCTGTTTTT. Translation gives CAWTGCEHRGAVF. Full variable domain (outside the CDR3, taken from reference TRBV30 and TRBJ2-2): SQTIHQWPATLVQPVGSPLSLECTVEGTSNPNLYWYRQAAGRGLQLLFYSVGIGQISSEVPQNLSASRPQDRQFILSSKKLLLSDSGFYLCAWTGCEHRGAVFGEGSRLTVL.

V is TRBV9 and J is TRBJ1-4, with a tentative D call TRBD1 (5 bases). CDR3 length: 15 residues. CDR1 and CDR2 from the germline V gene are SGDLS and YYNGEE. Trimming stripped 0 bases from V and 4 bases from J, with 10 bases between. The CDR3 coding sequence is TGTGCCAGCAGCGTAGGGGGGAGTGGTAATGAAAAACTGTTTTTT. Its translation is CASSVGGSGNEKLFF.

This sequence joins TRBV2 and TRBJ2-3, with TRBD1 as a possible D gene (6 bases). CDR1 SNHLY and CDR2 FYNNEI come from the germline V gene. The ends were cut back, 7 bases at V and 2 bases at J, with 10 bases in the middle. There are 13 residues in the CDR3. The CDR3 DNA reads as TGTGCCAGCACAGGGGCCTCCACAGATACGCAGTATTTT. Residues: CASTGASTDTQYF. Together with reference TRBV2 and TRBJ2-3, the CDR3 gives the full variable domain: EPEVTQTPSHQVTQMGQEVILRCVPISNHLYFYWYRQILGQKVEFLVSFYNNEISEKSEIFDDQFSVERPDGSNFTLKIRSTKLEDSAMYFCASTGASTDTQYFGPGTRLTVL.

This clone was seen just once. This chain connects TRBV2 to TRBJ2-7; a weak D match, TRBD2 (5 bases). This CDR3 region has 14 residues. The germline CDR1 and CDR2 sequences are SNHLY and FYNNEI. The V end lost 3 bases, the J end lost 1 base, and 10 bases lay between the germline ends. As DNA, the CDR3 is TGTGCCAGCAGTGACGACGGGGAGTCCTACGAGCAGTACTTC. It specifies CASSDDGESYEQYF.

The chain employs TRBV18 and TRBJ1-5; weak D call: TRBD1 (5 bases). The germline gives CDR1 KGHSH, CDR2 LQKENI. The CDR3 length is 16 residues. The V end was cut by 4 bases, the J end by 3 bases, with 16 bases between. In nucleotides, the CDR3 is TGTGCCAGCTCACGCGAAAACCGGGACTTCAATCAGCCCCAGCATTTT. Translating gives CASSRENRDFNQPQHF.

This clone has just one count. Here the CDR3 DNA reads TGTGCCAGCAGATTCCAGGGAACCCACGAGCAGTACTTC. Translation: CASRFQGTHEQYF. V usage is TRBV28 and J usage is TRBJ2-7; possible D gene TRBD1, 5 bases. This CDR3 spans 13 amino acids. Germline loops: CDR1 MDHEN, CDR2 SYDVKM. Trimming removed 6 bases from V and 5 bases from J, with 14 bases in between.

As DNA, the CDR3 is TGTGCCAGCAGGCGCCCAGGGACTGAAGCTTTCTTT. Translated, it gives CASRRPGTEAFF. The chain couples TRBV6-9 to TRBJ1-1; D is possibly TRBD1 (5 bases). Germline V gene lookup returns CDR1 MNHGY and CDR2 SVAAGI. This CDR3 is 12 amino acids long. The V gene lost 6 bases and the J gene lost 5 bases, with 10 bases spanning the gap.

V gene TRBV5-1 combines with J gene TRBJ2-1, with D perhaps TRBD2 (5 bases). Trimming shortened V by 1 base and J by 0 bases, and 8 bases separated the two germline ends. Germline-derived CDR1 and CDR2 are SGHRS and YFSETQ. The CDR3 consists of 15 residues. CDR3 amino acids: CASSLSGSSYNEQFF. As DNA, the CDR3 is TGCGCCAGCAGCTTGTCGGGGAGCTCCTACAATGAGCAGTTCTTC.

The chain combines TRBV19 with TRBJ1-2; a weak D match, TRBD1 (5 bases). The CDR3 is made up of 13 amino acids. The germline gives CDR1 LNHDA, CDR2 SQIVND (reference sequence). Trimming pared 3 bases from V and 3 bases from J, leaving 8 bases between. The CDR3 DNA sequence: TGTGCCAGTAGTATTAGGGACGACTATGGCTACACCTTC. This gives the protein CASSIRDDYGYTF.

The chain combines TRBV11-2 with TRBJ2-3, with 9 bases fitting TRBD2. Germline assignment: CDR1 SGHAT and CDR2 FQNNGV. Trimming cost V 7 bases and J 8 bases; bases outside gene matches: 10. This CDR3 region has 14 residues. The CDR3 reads CASTRAGGQGTQYF. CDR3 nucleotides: TGTGCCAGCACCCGGGCGGGGGGGCAAGGTACGCAGTATTTT.

CDR3 nucleotide sequence: TGTGCCAGCAGCCGACTGAGCGGGGAGCTGTTTTTT. Translation gives CASSRLSGELFF. This chain links TRBV9 with TRBJ2-2; D not certain. Deletions cut 4 bases from V and 7 bases from J, with 8 bases between. The CDR3 sequence is 12 residues long. Germline V gives CDR1 SGDLS, CDR2 YYNGEE.

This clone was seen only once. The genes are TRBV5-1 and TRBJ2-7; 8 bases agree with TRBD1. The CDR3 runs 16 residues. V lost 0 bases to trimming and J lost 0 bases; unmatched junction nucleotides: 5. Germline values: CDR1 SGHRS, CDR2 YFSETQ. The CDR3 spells CASSLATTGDSYEQYF. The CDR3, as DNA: TGCGCCAGCAGCTTGGCCACGACAGGGGACTCCTACGAGCAGTACTTC. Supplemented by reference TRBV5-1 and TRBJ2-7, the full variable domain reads KAGVTQTPRYLIKTRGQQVTLSCSPISGHRSVSWYQQTPGQGLQFLFEYFSETQRNKGNFPGRFSGRQFSNSRSEMNVSTLELGDSALYLCASSLATTGDSYEQYFGPGTRLTVT.

The CDR3 spells CASNPALAGGFYNEQFF. DNA for the CDR3: TGCGCCAGCAACCCGGCGCTAGCGGGAGGGTTCTACAATGAGCAGTTCTTC. The rearrangement joins TRBV5-1 to TRBJ2-1, with 12 positions matching TRBD2. The germline V gene has CDR1 SGHRS and CDR2 YFSETQ. The length of the CDR3 is 17 residues. The J segment lost 3 bases and the V segment lost 6 bases, leaving 10 bases of the junction unmatched.

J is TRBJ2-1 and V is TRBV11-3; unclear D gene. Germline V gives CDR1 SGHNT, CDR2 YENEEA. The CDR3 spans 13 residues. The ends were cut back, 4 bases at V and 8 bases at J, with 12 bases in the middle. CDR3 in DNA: TGTGCCAGCAGCTCCGGCCTGGTAGATGAGCAGTTCTTC. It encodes CASSSGLVDEQFF.

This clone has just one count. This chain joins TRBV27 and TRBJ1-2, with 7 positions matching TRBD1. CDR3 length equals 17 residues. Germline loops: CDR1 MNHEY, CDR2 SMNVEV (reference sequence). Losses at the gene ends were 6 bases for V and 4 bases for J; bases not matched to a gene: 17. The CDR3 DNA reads TGTGCCAGCAGCTTTGCGAAATCGACGGGACAGCTCTATGGCTACACCTTC. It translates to CASSFAKSTGQLYGYTF.

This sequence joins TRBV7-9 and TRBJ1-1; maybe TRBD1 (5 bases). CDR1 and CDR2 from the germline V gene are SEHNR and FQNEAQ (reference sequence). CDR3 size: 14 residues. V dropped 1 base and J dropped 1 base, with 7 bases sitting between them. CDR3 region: CASSLGGENTEAFF. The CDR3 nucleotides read TGTGCCAGCAGCTTAGGGGGGGAGAACACTGAAGCTTTCTTT.

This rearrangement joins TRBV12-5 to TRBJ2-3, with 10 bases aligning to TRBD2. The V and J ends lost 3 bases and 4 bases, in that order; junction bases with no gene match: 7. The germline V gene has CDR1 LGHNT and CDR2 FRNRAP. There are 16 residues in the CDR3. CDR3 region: CASGFPRLAGADTQYF. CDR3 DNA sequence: TGTGCTAGTGGTTTCCCCCGGCTAGCGGGGGCAGATACGCAGTATTTT.

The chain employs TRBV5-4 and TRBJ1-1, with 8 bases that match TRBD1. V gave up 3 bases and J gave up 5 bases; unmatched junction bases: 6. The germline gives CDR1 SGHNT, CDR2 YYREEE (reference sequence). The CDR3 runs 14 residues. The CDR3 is CASSSGGPRTEAFF. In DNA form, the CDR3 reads TGTGCCAGCAGCTCAGGGGGCCCTAGGACTGAAGCTTTCTTT.

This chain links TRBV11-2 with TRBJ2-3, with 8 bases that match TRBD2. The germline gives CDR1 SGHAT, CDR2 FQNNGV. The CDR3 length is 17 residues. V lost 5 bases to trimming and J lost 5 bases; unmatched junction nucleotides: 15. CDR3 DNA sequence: TGTGCCAGCAGCCCCACCGGGGTAGCGGGGCGTCTAGATACGCAGTATTTT. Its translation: CASSPTGVAGRLDTQYF.

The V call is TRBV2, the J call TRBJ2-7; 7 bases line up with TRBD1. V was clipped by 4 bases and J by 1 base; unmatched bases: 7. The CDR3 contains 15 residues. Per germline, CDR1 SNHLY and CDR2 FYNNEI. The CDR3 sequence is CASSAGTAPSYEQYF. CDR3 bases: TGTGCCAGCAGTGCTGGGACAGCCCCTTCCTACGAGCAGTACTTC.

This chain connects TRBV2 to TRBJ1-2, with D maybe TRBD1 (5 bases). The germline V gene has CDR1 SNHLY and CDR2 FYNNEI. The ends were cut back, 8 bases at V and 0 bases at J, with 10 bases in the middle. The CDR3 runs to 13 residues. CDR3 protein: CASRGLANYGYTF. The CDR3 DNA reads TGTGCCAGCCGGGGACTTGCTAACTATGGCTACACCTTC.

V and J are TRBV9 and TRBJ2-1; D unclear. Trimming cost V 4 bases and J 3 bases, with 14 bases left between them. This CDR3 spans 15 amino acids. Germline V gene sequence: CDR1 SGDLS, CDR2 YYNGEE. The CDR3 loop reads CASSFTQGNYNEQFF. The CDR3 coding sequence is TGTGCCAGCAGCTTTACCCAAGGAAACTACAATGAGCAGTTCTTC.

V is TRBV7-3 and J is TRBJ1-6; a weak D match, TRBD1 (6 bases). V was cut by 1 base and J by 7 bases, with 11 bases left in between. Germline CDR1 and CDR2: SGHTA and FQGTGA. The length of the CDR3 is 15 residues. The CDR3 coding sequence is TGTGCCAGCAGCTTAAGCTCAGGGGTCAATTCACCCCTCCACTTT. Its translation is CASSLSSGVNSPLHF.

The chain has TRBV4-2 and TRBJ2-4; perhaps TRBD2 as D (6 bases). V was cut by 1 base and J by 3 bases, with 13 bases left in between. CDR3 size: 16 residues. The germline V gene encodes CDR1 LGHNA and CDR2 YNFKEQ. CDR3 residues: CASSQVSGSDKNIQYF. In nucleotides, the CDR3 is TGTGCCAGCAGCCAAGTATCCGGGAGTGACAAAAACATTCAGTACTTC.

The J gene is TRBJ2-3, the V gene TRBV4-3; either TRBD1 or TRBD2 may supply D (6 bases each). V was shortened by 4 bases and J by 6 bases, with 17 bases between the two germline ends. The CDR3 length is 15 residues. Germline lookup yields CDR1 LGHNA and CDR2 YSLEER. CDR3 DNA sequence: TGCGCCAGCAGCCTATCGACGGGGGCAGGGGATACGCAGTATTTT. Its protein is CASSLSTGAGDTQYF.

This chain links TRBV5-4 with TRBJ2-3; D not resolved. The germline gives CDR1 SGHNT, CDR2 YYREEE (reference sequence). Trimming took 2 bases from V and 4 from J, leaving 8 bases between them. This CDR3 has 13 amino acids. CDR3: CASSFRPADTQYF. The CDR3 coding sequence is TGTGCCAGCAGCTTTAGACCCGCAGATACGCAGTATTTT.

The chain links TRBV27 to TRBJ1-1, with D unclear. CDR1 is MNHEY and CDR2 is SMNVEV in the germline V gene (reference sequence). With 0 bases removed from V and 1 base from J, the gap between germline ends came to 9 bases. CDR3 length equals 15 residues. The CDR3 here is CASSLSPTGNTEAFF. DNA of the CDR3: TGTGCCAGCAGTTTATCCCCGACTGGGAACACTGAAGCTTTCTTT.